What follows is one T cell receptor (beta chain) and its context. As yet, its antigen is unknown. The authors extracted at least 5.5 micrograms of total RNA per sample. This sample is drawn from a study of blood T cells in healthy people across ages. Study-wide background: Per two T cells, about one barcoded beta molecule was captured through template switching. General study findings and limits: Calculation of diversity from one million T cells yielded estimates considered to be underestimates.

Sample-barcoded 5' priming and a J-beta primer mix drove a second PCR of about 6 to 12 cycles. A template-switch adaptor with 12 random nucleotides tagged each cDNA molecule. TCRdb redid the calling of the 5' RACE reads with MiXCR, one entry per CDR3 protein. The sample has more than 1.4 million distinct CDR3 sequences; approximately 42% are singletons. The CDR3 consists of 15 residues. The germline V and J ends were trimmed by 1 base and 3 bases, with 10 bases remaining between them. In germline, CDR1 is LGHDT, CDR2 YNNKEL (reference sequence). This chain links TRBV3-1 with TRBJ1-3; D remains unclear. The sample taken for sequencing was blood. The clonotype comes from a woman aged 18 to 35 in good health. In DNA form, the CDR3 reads TGTGCCAGCAGCCAAGGTGGGAAGGTTGGAAACACCATATATTTT. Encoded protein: CASSQGGKVGNTIYF.